This T cell receptor beta chain was captured by sequencing in a study of OX40 agonist ivuxolimab in advanced cancers. As for the study in general: Patients undergoing dose escalation presented with hepatocellular carcinoma, melanoma, renal cell or head and neck cancer. Participants averaged roughly 60 years of age (range about 23 to 80) and were over 75% male.

In the case of this clone: Antigen: not known.

Study results and caveats: Undetermined was the antigen specificity of the expanded peripheral T cells. The study observed clonal expansion of CD4+ and CD8+ blood T cells by week 6 at 0.1 to 3.0 mg/kg.

Profiled with immunoSEQ multiplex PCR; TCRdb holds only in-frame clones, not every one. Of around 70,000 clones in the sample, approximately 80% were seen once. The length of the CDR3 is 15 residues. Trimming took off 0 bases at V and 5 bases at J, with 14 bases between the two ends. CDR1 and CDR2 from the germline V gene are SGHRS and YFSETQ. The chain couples TRBV5-1 to TRBJ1-1, with D perhaps matching TRBD1 (5 bases). This clonotype was obtained from an adult with an advanced solid tumor such as melanoma, head and neck, liver or kidney cancer. The input for sequencing was CD4+ or CD8+ T cells sorted from blood, taken in a trial of the OX40 agonist ivuxolimab. This CDR3 is CASSLGDSLGTEAFF. The CDR3 DNA follows: TGCGCCAGCAGCTTGGGCGACAGCCTTGGGACTGAAGCTTTCTTT.